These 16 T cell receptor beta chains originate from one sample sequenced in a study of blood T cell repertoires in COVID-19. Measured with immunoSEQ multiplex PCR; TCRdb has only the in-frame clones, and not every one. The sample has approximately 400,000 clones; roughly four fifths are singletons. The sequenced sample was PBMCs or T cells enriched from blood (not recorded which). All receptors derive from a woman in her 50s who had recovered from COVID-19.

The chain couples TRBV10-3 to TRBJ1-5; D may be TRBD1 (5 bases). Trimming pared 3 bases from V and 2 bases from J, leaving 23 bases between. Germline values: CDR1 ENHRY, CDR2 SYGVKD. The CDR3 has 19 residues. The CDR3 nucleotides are TGTGCCATCAGTGACGGCCAGGGCGCTGGGGAATTGGGCAATCAGCCCCAGCATTTT. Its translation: CAISDGQGAGELGNQPQHF.

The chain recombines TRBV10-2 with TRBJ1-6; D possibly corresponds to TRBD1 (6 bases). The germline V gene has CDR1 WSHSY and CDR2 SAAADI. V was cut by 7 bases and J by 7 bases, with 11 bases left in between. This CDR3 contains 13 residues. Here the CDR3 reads CASIYRENSPLHF. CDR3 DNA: TGCGCCAGCATTTACAGGGAGAATTCACCCCTCCACTTT.

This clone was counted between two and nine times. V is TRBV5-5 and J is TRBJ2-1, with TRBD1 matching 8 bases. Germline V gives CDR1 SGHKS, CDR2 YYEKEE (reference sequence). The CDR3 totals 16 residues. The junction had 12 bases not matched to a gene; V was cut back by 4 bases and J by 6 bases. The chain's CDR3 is CASSPGIGQGLNEQFF. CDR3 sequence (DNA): TGTGCCAGCAGCCCCGGAATCGGACAGGGCCTCAATGAGCAGTTCTTC.

Written as DNA, the CDR3 is TGTGCCAGCAGCACGGGACAGGGAGGTGAAAAACTGTTTTTT. Protein product: CASSTGQGGEKLFF. This chain uses TRBV6-5 with TRBJ1-4; 9 positions agree with TRBD1. V was pared by 6 bases and J by 7 bases, with 6 bases of the junction left unmatched. This CDR3 is 14 amino acids long. The germline gives CDR1 MNHEY, CDR2 SVGAGI.

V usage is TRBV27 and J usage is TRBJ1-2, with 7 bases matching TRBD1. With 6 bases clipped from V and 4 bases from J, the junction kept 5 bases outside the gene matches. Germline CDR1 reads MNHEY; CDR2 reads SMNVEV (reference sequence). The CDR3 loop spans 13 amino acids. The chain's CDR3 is CASRGQLLYGYTF. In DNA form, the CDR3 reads TGTGCCAGCAGGGGACAGTTGCTCTATGGCTACACCTTC.

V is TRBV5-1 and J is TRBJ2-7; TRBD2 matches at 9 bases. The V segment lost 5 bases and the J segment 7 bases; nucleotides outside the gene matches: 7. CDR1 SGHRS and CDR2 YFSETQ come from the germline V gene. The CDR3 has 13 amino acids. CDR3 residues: CASRPSGIGEQYF. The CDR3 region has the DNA TGCGCCAGCAGGCCTAGCGGGATAGGGGAGCAGTACTTC.

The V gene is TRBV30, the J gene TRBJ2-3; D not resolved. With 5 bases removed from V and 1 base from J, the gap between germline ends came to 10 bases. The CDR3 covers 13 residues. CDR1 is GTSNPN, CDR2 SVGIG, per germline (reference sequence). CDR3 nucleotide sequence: TGTGCCTGGGAAGACTCGGGCACAGATACGCAGTATTTT. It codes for CAWEDSGTDTQYF.

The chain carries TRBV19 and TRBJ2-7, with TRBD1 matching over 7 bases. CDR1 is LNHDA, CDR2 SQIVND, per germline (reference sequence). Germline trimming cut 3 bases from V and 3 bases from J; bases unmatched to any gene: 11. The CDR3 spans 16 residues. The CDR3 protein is CASSIGFLPGGYEQYF. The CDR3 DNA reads TGTGCCAGTAGTATCGGATTCCTGCCAGGGGGCTACGAGCAGTACTTC.

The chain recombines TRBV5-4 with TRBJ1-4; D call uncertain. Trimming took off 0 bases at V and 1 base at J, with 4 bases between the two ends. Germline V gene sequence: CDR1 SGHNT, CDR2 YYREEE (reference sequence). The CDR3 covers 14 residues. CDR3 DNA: TGTGCCAGCAGCTTGGTCGGAACTAATGAAAAACTGTTTTTT. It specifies CASSLVGTNEKLFF.

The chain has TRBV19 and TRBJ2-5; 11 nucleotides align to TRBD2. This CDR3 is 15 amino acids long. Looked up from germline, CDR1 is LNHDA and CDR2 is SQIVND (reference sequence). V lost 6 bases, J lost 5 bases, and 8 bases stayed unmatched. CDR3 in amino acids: CASRVSGRAKETQYF. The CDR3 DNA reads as TGTGCCAGTAGGGTTAGCGGGAGGGCCAAGGAGACCCAGTACTTC.

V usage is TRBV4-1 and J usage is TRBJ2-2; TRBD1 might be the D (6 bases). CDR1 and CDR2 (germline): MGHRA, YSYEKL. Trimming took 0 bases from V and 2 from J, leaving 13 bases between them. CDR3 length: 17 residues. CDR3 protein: CASSQEPRTENTGELFF. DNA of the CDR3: TGCGCCAGCAGCCAAGAACCAAGGACAGAAAACACCGGGGAGCTGTTTTTT.

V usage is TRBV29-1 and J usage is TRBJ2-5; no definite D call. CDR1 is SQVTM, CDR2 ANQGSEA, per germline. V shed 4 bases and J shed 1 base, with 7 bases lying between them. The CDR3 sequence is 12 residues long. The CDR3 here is CSVVPGQETQYF. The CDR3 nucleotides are TGCAGCGTTGTCCCAGGCCAAGAGACCCAGTACTTC. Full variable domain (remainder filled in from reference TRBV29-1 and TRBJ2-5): SAVISQKPSRDICQRGTSLTIQCQVDSQVTMMFWYRQQPGQSLTLIATANQGSEATYESGFVIDKFPISRPNLTFSTLTVSNMSPEDSSIYLCSVVPGQETQYFGPGTRLLVL.

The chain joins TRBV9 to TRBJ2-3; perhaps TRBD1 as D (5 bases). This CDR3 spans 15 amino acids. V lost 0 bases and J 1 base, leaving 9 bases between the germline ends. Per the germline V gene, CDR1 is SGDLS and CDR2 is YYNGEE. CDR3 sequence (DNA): TGTGCCAGCAGCGTAGGAGTCAGGGGCACAGATACGCAGTATTTT. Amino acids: CASSVGVRGTDTQYF.

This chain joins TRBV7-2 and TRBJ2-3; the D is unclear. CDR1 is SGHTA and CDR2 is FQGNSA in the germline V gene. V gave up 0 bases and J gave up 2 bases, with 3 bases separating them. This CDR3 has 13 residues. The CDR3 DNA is TGTGCCAGCAGCTTAGCCTACACAGATACGCAGTATTTT. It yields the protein CASSLAYTDTQYF.

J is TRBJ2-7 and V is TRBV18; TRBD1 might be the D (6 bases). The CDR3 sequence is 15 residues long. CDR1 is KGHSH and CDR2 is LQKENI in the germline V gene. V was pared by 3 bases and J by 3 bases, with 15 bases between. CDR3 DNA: TGTGCCAGCTCACCGTCCCAGGGGCTGATCTACGAGCAGTACTTC. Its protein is CASSPSQGLIYEQYF.

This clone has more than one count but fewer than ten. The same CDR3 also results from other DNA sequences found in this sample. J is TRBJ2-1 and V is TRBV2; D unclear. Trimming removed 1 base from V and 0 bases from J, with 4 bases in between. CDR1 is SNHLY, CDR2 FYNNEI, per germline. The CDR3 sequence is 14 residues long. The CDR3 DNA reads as TGTGCCAGCAGTGAAGATAGCTCCTACAATGAGCAGTTCTTC. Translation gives CASSEDSSYNEQFF.